This TCR beta chain stems from a study of shared clonotypes between healthy human individuals. This CDR3 has 13 residues. Germline V gene sequence: CDR1 KGHSH, CDR2 LQKENI. V lost 3 bases, J lost 7 bases, and 12 bases lay in between. Produced via immunoSEQ multiplex PCR; TCRdb's table is partial and in-frame only. This table holds millions of clones, 85% to 95% found once. V gene TRBV18 combines with J gene TRBJ1-1, with D possibly TRBD1 on 5 matching bases. Sample: naive CD4+ T cells from PBMCs. Regarding subset: CD45RA+ positively selected. The clonotype was recovered from a man between 18 and 35 years old in good health. Some clones in this sample may be carry-over from other donors' samples. In DNA, the CDR3 is TGTGCCAGCTCACCGCGACAGTCGGGTGAAGCTTTCTTT. This sequence encodes CASSPRQSGEAFF.